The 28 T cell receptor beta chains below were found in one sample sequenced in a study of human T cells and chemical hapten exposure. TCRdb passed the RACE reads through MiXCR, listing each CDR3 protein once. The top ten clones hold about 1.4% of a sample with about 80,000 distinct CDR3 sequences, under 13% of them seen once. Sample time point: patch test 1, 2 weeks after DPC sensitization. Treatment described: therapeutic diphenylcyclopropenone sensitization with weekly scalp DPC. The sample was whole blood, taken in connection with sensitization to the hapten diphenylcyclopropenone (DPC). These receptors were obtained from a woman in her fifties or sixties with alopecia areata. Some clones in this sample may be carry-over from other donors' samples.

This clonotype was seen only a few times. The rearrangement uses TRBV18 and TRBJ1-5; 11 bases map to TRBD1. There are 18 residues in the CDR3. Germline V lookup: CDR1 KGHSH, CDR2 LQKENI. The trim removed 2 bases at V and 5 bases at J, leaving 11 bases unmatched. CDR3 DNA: TGTGCCAGCTCACCAAGAGGGCCGGGACAGGGGGTAGATCAGCCCCAGCATTTT. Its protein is CASSPRGPGQGVDQPQHF.

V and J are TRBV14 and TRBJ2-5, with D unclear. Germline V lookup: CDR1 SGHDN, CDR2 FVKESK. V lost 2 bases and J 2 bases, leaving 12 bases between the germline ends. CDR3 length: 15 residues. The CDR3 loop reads CASSQHGVSQETQYF. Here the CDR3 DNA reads TGTGCCAGCAGCCAACACGGAGTATCGCAAGAGACCCAGTACTTC.

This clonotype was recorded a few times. This CDR3 reads CASSFAMQTTEAFF. The DNA for the CDR3 is TGTGCCAGCAGCTTCGCTATGCAGACCACTGAAGCTTTCTTT. The V call is TRBV11-1, the J call TRBJ1-1; D remains unclear. Trimming cost V 3 bases and J 4 bases, with 12 bases left between them. The CDR3 is 14 residues long. Germline loops: CDR1 SGHAT, CDR2 FQDESV (reference sequence).

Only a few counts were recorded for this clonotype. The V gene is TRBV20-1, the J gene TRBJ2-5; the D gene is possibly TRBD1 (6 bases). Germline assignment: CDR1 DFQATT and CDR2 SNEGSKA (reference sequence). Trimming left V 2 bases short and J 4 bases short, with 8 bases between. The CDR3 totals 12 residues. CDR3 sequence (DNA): TGCAGTGCTAGAACAGGGTCAGAGACCCAGTACTTC. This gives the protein CSARTGSETQYF.

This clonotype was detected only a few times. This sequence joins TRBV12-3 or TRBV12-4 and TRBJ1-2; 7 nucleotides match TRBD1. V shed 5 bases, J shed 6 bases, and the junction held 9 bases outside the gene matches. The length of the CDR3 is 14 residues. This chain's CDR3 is CASSLGQVVDGYTF. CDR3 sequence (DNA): TGTGCCAGCAGTCTAGGACAGGTTGTCGATGGCTACACCTTC.

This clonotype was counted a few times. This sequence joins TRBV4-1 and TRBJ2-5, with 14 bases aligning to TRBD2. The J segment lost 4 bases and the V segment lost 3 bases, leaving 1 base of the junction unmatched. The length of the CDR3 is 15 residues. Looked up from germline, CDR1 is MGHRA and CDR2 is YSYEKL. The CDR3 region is CASSQGTSGRETQYF. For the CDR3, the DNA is TGCGCCAGCAGCCAGGGGACTAGCGGGAGAGAGACCCAGTACTTC.

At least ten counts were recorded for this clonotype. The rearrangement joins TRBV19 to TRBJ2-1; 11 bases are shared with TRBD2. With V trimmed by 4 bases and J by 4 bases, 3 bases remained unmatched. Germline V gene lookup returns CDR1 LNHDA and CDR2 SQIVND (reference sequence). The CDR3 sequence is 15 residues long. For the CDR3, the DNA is TGTGCCAGTAGTACGACTAGCGGGGATTACAATGAGCAGTTCTTC. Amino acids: CASSTTSGDYNEQFF.

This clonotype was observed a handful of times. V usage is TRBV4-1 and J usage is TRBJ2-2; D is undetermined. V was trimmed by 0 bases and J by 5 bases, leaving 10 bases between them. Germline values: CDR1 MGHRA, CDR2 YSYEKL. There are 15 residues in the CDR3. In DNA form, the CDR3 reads TGCGCCAGCAGCCAAGAGCCCGGGCGAACCGGGGAGCTGTTTTTT. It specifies CASSQEPGRTGELFF.

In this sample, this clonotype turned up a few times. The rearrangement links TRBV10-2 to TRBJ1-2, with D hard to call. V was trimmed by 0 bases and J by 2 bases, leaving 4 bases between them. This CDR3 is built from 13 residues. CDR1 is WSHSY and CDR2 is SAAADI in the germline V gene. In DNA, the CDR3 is TGCGCCAGCAGTGAGTCGAAGAACTATGGCTACACCTTC. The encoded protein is CASSESKNYGYTF.

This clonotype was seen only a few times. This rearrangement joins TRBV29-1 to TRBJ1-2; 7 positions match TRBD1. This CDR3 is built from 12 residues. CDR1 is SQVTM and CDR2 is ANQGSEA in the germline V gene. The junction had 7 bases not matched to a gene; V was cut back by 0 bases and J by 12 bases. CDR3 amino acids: CSVEEYRGENTF. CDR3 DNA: TGCAGCGTTGAAGAGTACAGGGGAGAAAACACCTTC.

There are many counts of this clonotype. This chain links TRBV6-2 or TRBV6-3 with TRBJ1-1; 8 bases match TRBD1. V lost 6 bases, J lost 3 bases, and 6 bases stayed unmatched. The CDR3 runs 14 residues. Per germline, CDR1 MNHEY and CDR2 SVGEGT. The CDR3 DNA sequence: TGTGCCAGCAGCCGGACAGGGACGGACACTGAAGCTTTCTTT. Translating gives CASSRTGTDTEAFF.

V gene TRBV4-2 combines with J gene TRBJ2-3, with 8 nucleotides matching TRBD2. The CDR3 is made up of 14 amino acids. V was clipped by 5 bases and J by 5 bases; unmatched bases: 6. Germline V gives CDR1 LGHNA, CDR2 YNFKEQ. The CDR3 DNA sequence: TGTGCCAGCAGCGCGACTAGCGTGGAAGATACGCAGTATTTT. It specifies CASSATSVEDTQYF.

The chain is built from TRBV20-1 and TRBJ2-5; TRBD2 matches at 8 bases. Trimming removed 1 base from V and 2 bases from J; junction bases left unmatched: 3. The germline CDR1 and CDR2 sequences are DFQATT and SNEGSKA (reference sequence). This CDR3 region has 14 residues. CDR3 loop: CSARVERGQETQYF. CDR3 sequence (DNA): TGCAGTGCTAGAGTGGAGCGGGGGCAAGAGACCCAGTACTTC.

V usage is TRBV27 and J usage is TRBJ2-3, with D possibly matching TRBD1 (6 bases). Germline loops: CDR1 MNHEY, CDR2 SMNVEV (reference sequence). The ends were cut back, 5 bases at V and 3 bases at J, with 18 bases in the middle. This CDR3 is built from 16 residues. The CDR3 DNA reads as TGTGCCAGCAGTACCCAGGGGCCACCCCGGACAGATACGCAGTATTTT. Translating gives CASSTQGPPRTDTQYF.

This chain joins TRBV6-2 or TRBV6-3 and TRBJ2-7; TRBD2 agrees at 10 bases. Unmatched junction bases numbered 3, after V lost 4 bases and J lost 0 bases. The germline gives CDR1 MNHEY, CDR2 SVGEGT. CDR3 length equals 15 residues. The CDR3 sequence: CASSLSSGSSYEQYF. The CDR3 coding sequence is TGTGCCAGCAGTTTGTCTAGCGGGAGCTCCTACGAGCAGTACTTC.

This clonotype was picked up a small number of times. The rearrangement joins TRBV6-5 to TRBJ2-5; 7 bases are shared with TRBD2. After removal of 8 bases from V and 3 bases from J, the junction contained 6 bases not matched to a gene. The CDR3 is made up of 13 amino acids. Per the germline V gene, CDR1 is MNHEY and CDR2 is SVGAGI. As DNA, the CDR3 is TGTGCCAGCCCCACTAGCGAGAAAGAGACCCAGTACTTC. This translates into CASPTSEKETQYF.

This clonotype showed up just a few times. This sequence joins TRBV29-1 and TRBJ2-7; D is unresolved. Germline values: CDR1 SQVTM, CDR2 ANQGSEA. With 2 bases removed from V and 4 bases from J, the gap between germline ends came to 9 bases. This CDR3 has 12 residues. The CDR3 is CSVEKDGYEQYF. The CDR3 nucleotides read TGCAGCGTTGAAAAGGACGGGTACGAGCAGTACTTC.

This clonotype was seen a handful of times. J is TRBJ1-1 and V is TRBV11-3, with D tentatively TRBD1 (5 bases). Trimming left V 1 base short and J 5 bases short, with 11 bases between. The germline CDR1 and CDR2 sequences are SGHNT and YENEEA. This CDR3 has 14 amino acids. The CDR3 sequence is CASSLGGSETEAFF. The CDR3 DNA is TGTGCCAGCAGCTTAGGGGGGAGCGAGACTGAAGCTTTCTTT.

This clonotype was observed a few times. The CDR3 nucleotides are TGCAGCGTTGTGGGGGCGGGCTCCTCCTACAATGAGCAGTTCTTC. Translating gives CSVVGAGSSYNEQFF. V usage is TRBV29-1 and J usage is TRBJ2-1, with D possibly matching TRBD1 (6 bases). V dropped 4 bases and J dropped 0 bases, with 13 bases sitting between them. The CDR3 sequence is 15 residues long. CDR1 SQVTM and CDR2 ANQGSEA come from the germline V gene.

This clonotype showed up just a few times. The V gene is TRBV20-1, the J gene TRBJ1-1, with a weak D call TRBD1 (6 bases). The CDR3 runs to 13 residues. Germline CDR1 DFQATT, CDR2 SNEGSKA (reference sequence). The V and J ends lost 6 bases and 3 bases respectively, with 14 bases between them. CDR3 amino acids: CSAAGQRYTEAFF. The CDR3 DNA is TGCAGTGCCGCAGGACAGAGATACACTGAAGCTTTCTTT.

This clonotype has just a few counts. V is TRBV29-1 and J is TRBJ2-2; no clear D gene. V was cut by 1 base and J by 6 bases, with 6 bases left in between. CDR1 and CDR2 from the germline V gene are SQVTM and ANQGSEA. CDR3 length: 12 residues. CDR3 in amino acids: CSVEGSAGELFF. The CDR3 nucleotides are TGCAGCGTTGAAGGTTCCGCCGGGGAGCTGTTTTTT.

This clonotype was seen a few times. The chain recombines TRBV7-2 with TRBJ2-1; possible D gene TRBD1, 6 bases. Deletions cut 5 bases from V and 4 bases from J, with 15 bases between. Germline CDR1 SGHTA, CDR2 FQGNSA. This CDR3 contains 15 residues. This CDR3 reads CASSPGAGLYNEQFF. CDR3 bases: TGTGCCAGCAGCCCAGGGGCAGGGTTGTACAATGAGCAGTTCTTC.

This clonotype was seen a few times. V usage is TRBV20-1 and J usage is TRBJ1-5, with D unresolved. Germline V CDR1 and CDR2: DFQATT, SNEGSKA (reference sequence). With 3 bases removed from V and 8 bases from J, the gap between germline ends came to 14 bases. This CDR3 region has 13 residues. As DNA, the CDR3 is TGCAGTGCTAGGGATTGGGAGGGTGAGCCCCAGCATTTT. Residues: CSARDWEGEPQHF.

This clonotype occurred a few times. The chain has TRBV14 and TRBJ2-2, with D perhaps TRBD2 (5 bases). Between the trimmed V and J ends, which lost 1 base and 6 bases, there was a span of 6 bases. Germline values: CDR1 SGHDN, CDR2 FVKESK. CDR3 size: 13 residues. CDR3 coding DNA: TGTGCCAGCAGCCAAGTGAGGGCCGGGGAGCTGTTTTTT. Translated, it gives CASSQVRAGELFF.

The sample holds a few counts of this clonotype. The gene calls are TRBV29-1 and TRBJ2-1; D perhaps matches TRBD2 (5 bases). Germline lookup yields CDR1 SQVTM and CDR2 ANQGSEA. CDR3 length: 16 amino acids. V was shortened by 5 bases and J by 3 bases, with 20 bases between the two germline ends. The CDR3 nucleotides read TGCAGCGTTCTCTATGAAGGGCGGAGGAGCTACAATGAGCAGTTCTTC. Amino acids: CSVLYEGRRSYNEQFF.

The CDR3, as DNA: TGCAGCGTCCTCAGACAGGGATTGAACACTGAAGCTTTCTTT. Encoded protein: CSVLRQGLNTEAFF. The rearrangement joins TRBV29-1 to TRBJ1-1, with 7 bases aligning to TRBD1. Trimming took 6 bases from V and 0 from J; bases not matched to a gene: 7. The germline CDR1 and CDR2 sequences are SQVTM and ANQGSEA. CDR3 size: 14 residues.

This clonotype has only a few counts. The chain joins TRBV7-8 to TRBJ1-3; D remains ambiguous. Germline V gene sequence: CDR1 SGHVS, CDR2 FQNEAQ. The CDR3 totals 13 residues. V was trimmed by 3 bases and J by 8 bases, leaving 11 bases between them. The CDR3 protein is CASSLGPEDTIYF. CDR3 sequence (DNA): TGTGCCAGCAGCTTGGGTCCAGAGGACACCATATATTTT.

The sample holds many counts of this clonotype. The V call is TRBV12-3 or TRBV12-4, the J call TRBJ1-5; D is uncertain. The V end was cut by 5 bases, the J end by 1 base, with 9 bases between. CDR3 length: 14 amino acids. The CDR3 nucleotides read TGTGCCAGCAGTCTCCCTGGGAGCAATCAGCCCCAGCATTTT. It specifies CASSLPGSNQPQHF.